A selection of T cell receptor beta chains follows, all from one sample in a study of blood T cell repertoires in COVID-19. The repertoire was sequenced with immunoSEQ multiplex PCR; TCRdb's copy has only in-frame clones and lacks some. The data hold fewer than 350,000 clones, with about nine tenths observed a single time. Input material: peripheral blood. The receptors were sampled from a woman in her sixties or seventies with COVID-19, enrolled during active disease. CDR3s include the opening cysteine and the closing phenylalanine or tryptophan. D genes are given only for firm matches. Expanded clones get a size class; other rows say once, few or many, or leave the size out.

15,once,TRBJ1-1,TRBV4-2,TRBD1,CASSRTGGAGTEAFF,TGTGCCAGCAGCCGAACAGGGGGCGCGGGAACTGAAGCTTTCTTT
16,-,TRBJ1-5,TRBV27,-,CASSLIGRAANQPQHF,TGTGCCAGCAGTTTAATCGGCAGGGCGGCCAATCAGCCCCAGCATTTT
13,few,TRBJ1-1,TRBV3-1/TRBV3-2,-,CASSYAGNTEAFF,TGTGCCAGCAGCTACGCCGGGAACACTGAAGCTTTCTTT
17,-,TRBJ1-4,TRBV9,-,CASSVGQGRGTNEKLFF,TGTGCCAGCAGCGTAGGTCAGGGCAGGGGCACTAATGAAAAACTGTTTTTT
15,-,TRBJ2-5,TRBV25-1,TRBD2,CASSEVGGYQETQYF,TGTGCCAGCAGTGAAGTCGGGGGGTACCAAGAGACCCAGTACTTC
14,-,TRBJ2-5,TRBV4-1,TRBD1,CASSPRTGGETQYF,TGCGCCAGCAGTCCTCGGACAGGCGGAGAGACCCAGTACTTC
13,-,TRBJ2-7,TRBV7-2,-,CASSLEQPYEQYF,TGTGCCAGCAGCTTAGAACAGCCCTACGAGCAGTACTTC
12,-,TRBJ2-7,TRBV25-1,-,CASSETRGRQYF,TGTGCCAGCAGTGAAACTCGCGGCCGGCAGTACTTC
14,-,TRBJ1-2,TRBV9,-,CASSVNSRVDGYTF,TGTGCCAGCAGCGTCAACTCCAGGGTGGACGGCTACACCTTC
13,-,TRBJ1-5,TRBV29-1,TRBD1,CSVEGTRGEPQHF,TGCAGCGTTGAAGGTACCAGGGGGGAGCCCCAGCATTTT
18,-,TRBJ2-4,TRBV27,TRBD1,CASSLLGQGGLDPNIQYF,TGTGCCAGCAGTTTACTCGGACAGGGAGGATTGGATCCAAACATTCAGTACTTC
17,once,TRBJ2-2,TRBV6-2/TRBV6-3,TRBD2,CASSYVAGGPYTGELFF,TGTGCCAGCAGTTACGTGGCGGGGGGGCCTTACACCGGGGAGCTGTTTTTT
14,-,TRBJ2-7,TRBV2,TRBD1,CASSVGTGPYEQYF,TGTGCCAGCAGTGTCGGGACAGGTCCCTACGAGCAGTACTTC
14,once,TRBJ2-5,TRBV5-1,-,CASSVGGHKETQYF,TGCGCCAGCAGCGTGGGTGGACACAAAGAGACCCAGTACTTC
14,-,TRBJ1-1,TRBV5-1,-,CASSAVSTATEAFF,TGCGCCAGCAGCGCGGTTTCGACAGCCACTGAAGCTTTCTTT
14,-,TRBJ1-2,TRBV28,-,CASSLKSQNYGYTF,TGTGCCAGCAGTTTGAAGTCCCAGAACTATGGCTACACCTTC
15,-,TRBJ1-2,TRBV6-1,-,CASSEHARANYGYTF,TGTGCCAGCAGTGAGCACGCCCGAGCTAACTATGGCTACACCTTC
15,-,TRBJ1-2,TRBV5-1,-,CASSLIQGNNGGYTF,TGCGCCAGCAGCTTGATACAGGGTAATAACGGTGGCTACACCTTC
12,-,TRBJ2-7,TRBV28,-,CASRGISYEQYF,TGTGCCAGCAGGGGCATATCCTACGAGCAGTACTTC
13,-,TRBJ1-2,TRBV6-4,TRBD1,CASSGTGNYGYTF,TGTGCCAGCAGTGGGACAGGGAACTATGGCTACACCTTC
15,-,TRBJ1-2,TRBV19,TRBD1,CASSIGGTGKEGYTF,TGTGCCAGTAGTATCGGCGGGACAGGGAAGGAAGGCTACACCTTC
17,-,TRBJ2-7,TRBV28,TRBD1,CASSSTGTGGNWYEQYF,TGTGCCAGCAGTTCCACCGGGACAGGGGGTAATTGGTACGAGCAGTACTTC
13,-,TRBJ1-1,TRBV7-8,-,CASSLKANTEAFF,TGTGCCAGCAGCTTAAAAGCGAACACTGAAGCTTTCTTT
15,-,TRBJ1-2,TRBV25-1,-,CASSEPGRGAKGYTF,TGTGCCAGCAGTGAGCCTGGGAGGGGCGCAAAAGGCTACACCTTC